The 6 T cell receptor beta chains in this list originate from one sample, sequenced in a study of T cell changes during pregnancy in multiple sclerosis. The protocol was immunoSEQ multiplex PCR, while the TCRdb copy is restricted to in-frame clones and leaves out a portion. The data hold tens of thousands of clones, with around 92% observed a single time. The sample was CD4+ T cells from peripheral blood mononuclear cells, taken in the third trimester of pregnancy. The receptors originated from a female donor with multiple sclerosis, enrolled in a pregnancy study.

The chain couples TRBV5-5 to TRBJ2-1; weak D call: TRBD1 (6 bases). CDR3 length equals 13 residues. Germline V CDR1 and CDR2: SGHKS, YYEKEE (reference sequence). With 0 bases removed from V and 5 bases from J, the gap between germline ends came to 6 bases. CDR3: CASSLGGHNEQFF. The CDR3 region has the DNA TGTGCCAGCAGCTTGGGGGGGCACAATGAGCAGTTCTTC.

The chain employs TRBV6-5 and TRBJ1-4; TRBD1 agrees at 7 bases. From germline, CDR1 is MNHEY and CDR2 SVGAGI. This CDR3 is 15 amino acids long. Trimming took 4 bases from V and 4 from J; bases not matched to a gene: 6. The CDR3: CASSSRQGRNEKLFF. Here the CDR3 DNA reads TGTGCCAGCAGTTCGAGACAGGGACGTAATGAAAAACTGTTTTTT.

This chain joins TRBV6-1 and TRBJ1-3; no clear D. Trimming cost V 6 bases and J 0 bases, with 12 bases left between them. The CDR3 has 15 residues. Germline values: CDR1 MNHNS, CDR2 SASEGT. CDR3 loop: CASSPPRFSGNTIYF. The CDR3 DNA sequence: TGTGCCAGCAGCCCCCCCCGGTTCTCTGGAAACACCATATATTTT.

The chain carries TRBV6-5 and TRBJ1-5; a possible D gene is TRBD1 (6 bases). The germline V gene encodes CDR1 MNHEY and CDR2 SVGAGI. Deletions cut 10 bases from V and 0 bases from J, with 10 bases between. The CDR3 sequence is 13 residues long. As DNA, the CDR3 is TGTGCCACAGGGGAATATAGCAATCAGCCCCAGCATTTT. It specifies CATGEYSNQPQHF.

V usage is TRBV30 and J usage is TRBJ2-2; the D gene is possibly TRBD2 (5 bases). V lost 7 bases and J 2 bases, leaving 23 bases between the germline ends. CDR1 and CDR2 from the germline V gene are GTSNPN and SVGIG (reference sequence). The length of the CDR3 is 17 residues. DNA of the CDR3: TGTGCCTCAAATCGTATCGTACCGGGATCTAACACCGGGGAGCTGTTTTTT. Its translation is CASNRIVPGSNTGELFF.

This clone appeared a single time. This rearrangement joins TRBV6-5 to TRBJ2-4; D uncertain. The CDR3 runs 15 residues. Germline CDR1 reads MNHEY; CDR2 reads SVGAGI. V shed 3 bases and J shed 2 bases, with 11 bases lying between them. Here the CDR3 DNA reads TGTGCCAGCAGTTATGGTAGCTCTACCAAAAACATTCAGTACTTC. Protein sequence: CASSYGSSTKNIQYF.